This record concerns one T cell receptor (beta chain) sequence. TCRdb's table, derived via immunoSEQ multiplex PCR, lists solely in-frame clones and lacks some. The data show 16,000 or so clones, just over 90% seen once. V dropped 3 bases and J dropped 3; count of bases not matched to a gene: 6. Germline values: CDR1 GTSNPN, CDR2 SVGIG (reference sequence). CDR3 size: 16 residues. This specimen comes from a study of T cell clonotyping in hematopoietic cell transplantation. Time point noted: recipient sample about 28 days before transplant, after cytoreduction. The chain carries TRBV30 and TRBJ2-2; TRBD2 aligns across 11 bases. The sequenced sample was peripheral blood mononuclear cells, obtained before stem cell transplant. This clonotype originated in a man aged 18-30 years with biphenotypic leukemia. Some clones in this sample may be carry-over from other donors' samples. This CDR3 reads CAWRDTSGGDTGELFF. CDR3 bases: TGTGCCTGGAGGGATACTAGCGGGGGAGACACCGGGGAGCTGTTTTTT.